This T cell receptor (beta chain) was captured in a study of T cells in Graves' hyperthyroidism and ophthalmopathy. The overall study: Any treatment followed the collection of peripheral blood at initial diagnosis.

Trimming stripped 5 bases from V and 5 bases from J, with 6 bases between. The CDR3 length is 11 residues. CDR1 is MDHEN and CDR2 is SYDVKM in the germline V gene. There are many counts of this clonotype. Its antigen is as yet unknown. Researchers took RNA transcripts and amplified the TCR beta CDR3 regions from them. When the TCR CDR3 underwent first-round RT-PCR, the HTBI primer set was used. TCRdb reanalysed the multiplex PCR reads using MiXCR and keeps one entry per CDR3 protein. The table has 600,000 or so distinct CDR3 sequences, 12% to 15% seen once. Study-level findings and limits: Ophthalmopathy got predicted by the model a median about 6.5 months before its onset. Blood also carried most thyroid clonotypes expanded above 0.001.

The PBMCs were taken from 10 ml of fresh peripheral blood. V is TRBV28 and J is TRBJ1-1, with unresolved D. The specimen was blood. This receptor was identified in a woman aged 18-29 years with Graves' ophthalmopathy. The DNA of the CDR3 is TGTGCCAGCAGTGATTTAACTGAAGCTTTCTTT. Translation gives CASSDLTEAFF.